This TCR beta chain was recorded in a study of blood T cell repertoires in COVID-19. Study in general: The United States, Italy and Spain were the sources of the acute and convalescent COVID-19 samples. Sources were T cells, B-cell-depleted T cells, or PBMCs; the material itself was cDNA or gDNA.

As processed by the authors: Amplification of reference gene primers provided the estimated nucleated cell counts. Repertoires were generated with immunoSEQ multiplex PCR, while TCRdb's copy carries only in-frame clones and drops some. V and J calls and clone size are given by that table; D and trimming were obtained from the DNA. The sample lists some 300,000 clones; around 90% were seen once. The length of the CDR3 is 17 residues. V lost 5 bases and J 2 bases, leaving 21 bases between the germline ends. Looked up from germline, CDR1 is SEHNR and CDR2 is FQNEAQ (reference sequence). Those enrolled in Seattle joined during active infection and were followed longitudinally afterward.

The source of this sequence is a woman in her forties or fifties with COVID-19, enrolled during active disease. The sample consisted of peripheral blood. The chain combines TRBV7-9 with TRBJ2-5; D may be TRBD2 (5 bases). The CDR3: CASSPILWRQAQETQYF. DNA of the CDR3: TGTGCCAGCAGCCCCATACTGTGGAGGCAGGCACAAGAGACCCAGTACTTC.